The next 19 T cell receptor beta chains were all read from a single sample in a study of cytomegalovirus exposure and HLA in healthy donors. Amplification used 60 Vbeta primers and 13 Jbeta primers. The repertoire was sequenced with immunoSEQ multiplex PCR; TCRdb's copy has only in-frame clones and lacks some. Here the sample spans roughly 150,000 clones, over 70% being singletons. Sequenced material: PBMCs. The receptors come from a man over 45 in good health and CMV-seropositive.

The V call is TRBV11-2, the J call TRBJ1-4; D not certain. CDR3 length: 19 residues. CDR1 and CDR2 (germline): SGHAT, FQNNGV. Trimming shortened V by 4 bases and J by 4 bases, and 25 bases separated the two germline ends. The DNA of the CDR3 is TGTGCCAGCAGCTCAATCCGGGTTTCCAGAAACCGGGGTAATGAAAAACTGTTTTTT. Translation gives CASSSIRVSRNRGNEKLFF.

V and J are TRBV5-1 and TRBJ2-5; 7 nucleotides align to TRBD2. Germline V gene lookup returns CDR1 SGHRS and CDR2 YFSETQ. The CDR3 runs 13 residues. The junction had 5 bases not matched to a gene; V was cut back by 4 bases and J by 5 bases. The CDR3 reads CASSRTSEETQYF. CDR3 coding DNA: TGCGCCAGCAGCCGTACTAGCGAGGAGACCCAGTACTTC.

J is TRBJ2-5 and V is TRBV14; the match to TRBD2 covers 9 bases. Germline V gene data show CDR1 as SGHDN and CDR2 as FVKESK. The V segment lost 1 base and the J segment 7 bases; nucleotides outside the gene matches: 4. The CDR3 is 14 amino acids. The CDR3 reads CASSQASGRLTQYF. DNA of the CDR3: TGTGCCAGCAGCCAAGCCAGCGGGAGGCTGACCCAGTACTTC.

The J gene is TRBJ2-7, the V gene TRBV6-1; D uncertain. CDR1 and CDR2 from the germline V gene are MNHNS and SASEGT. The CDR3 length is 14 residues. The V and J ends lost 9 bases and 0 bases respectively, with 15 bases between them. The CDR3 nucleotides are TGTGCCAGTACGACTCCAGTAGCCTCCTACGAGCAGTACTTC. As protein: CASTTPVASYEQYF.

This chain connects TRBV5-1 to TRBJ2-3; 11 nucleotides match TRBD2. Trimming took 5 bases from V and 1 from J; bases not matched to a gene: 3. The V gene's germline CDR1 is SGHRS and CDR2 YFSETQ. The CDR3 loop spans 15 amino acids. DNA of the CDR3: TGCGCCAGCAGTCTAGCGGGGGGCCGCACAGATACGCAGTATTTT. Its protein product is CASSLAGGRTDTQYF.

V usage is TRBV25-1 and J usage is TRBJ2-5, with D tentatively TRBD1 (6 bases). V gave up 2 bases and J gave up 1 base, with 14 bases separating them. Germline-derived CDR1 and CDR2 are MGHDK and SYGVNS. The CDR3 has 16 amino acids. Written as DNA, the CDR3 is TGTGCCAGCAGTGAAGGGGGCAGGGGCCTCCAAGAGACCCAGTACTTC. Protein sequence: CASSEGGRGLQETQYF.

The V call is TRBV27, the J call TRBJ2-3; D is unclear. CDR3 length: 13 amino acids. The germline gives CDR1 MNHEY, CDR2 SMNVEV (reference sequence). V gave up 4 bases and J gave up 0 bases, with 5 bases separating them. This CDR3 reads CASSSTSTDTQYF. The CDR3 DNA reads TGTGCCAGCAGTTCCACTAGCACAGATACGCAGTATTTT.

This chain links TRBV5-1 with TRBJ2-7; 9 bases match TRBD1. The CDR3 loop spans 14 amino acids. J was trimmed by 5 bases and V by 2 bases; bases with no gene match: 5. In germline, CDR1 is SGHRS, CDR2 YFSETQ. The CDR3 nucleotides are TGCGCCAGCAGCTTCGGGACAGGGTCCCACGAGCAGTACTTC. Residues: CASSFGTGSHEQYF.

The gene calls are TRBV5-1 and TRBJ1-2; 7 bases line up with TRBD1. V lost 6 bases, J lost 6 bases, and 14 bases stayed unmatched. Germline V gene sequence: CDR1 SGHRS, CDR2 YFSETQ. The CDR3 spans 15 residues. The CDR3 nucleotides are TGCGCCAGCACCTCGACCAGGGGGGAGGAGGATGGCTACACCTTC. This codes for CASTSTRGEEDGYTF.

There are a few counts of this clone. J is TRBJ2-7 and V is TRBV29-1, with D perhaps TRBD1 (5 bases). The V gene lost 4 bases and the J gene lost 2 bases, with 15 bases spanning the gap. The CDR3 is 14 residues long. In germline, CDR1 is SQVTM, CDR2 ANQGSEA. CDR3 DNA sequence: TGCAGCGTTGCCTCTGGGGCCCTCCCCTACGAGCAGTACTTC. As protein: CSVASGALPYEQYF.

This clone was picked up a small number of times. The chain recombines TRBV6-1 with TRBJ1-6; D remains ambiguous. The CDR3 has 15 residues. Germline V gene data show CDR1 as MNHNS and CDR2 as SASEGT. The V end lost 1 base, the J end lost 10 bases, and 14 bases lay between the germline ends. The CDR3 sequence: CASSEVGRSSSPLHF. The DNA of the CDR3 is TGTGCCAGCAGTGAAGTTGGCAGAAGTTCCTCACCCCTCCACTTT.

The V and J genes are TRBV6-6 and TRBJ2-3; tentative D call: TRBD1 (6 bases). V was trimmed by 2 bases and J by 2 bases, leaving 14 bases between them. The germline CDR1 and CDR2 sequences are MNHNY and SVGAGI (reference sequence). The CDR3 is 16 residues long. The CDR3 loop is CASSYMGALITDTQYF. The CDR3 coding sequence is TGTGCCAGCAGTTACATGGGGGCCCTTATCACAGATACGCAGTATTTT.

The chain recombines TRBV7-8 with TRBJ2-7; TRBD1 agrees at 9 bases. CDR3 size: 15 residues. V was clipped by 0 bases and J by 5 bases; unmatched bases: 5. Per the germline V gene, CDR1 is SGHVS and CDR2 is FQNEAQ. As DNA, the CDR3 is TGTGCCAGCAGCTTAGCGGGACAGGGTTTCGACGAGCAGTACTTC. Its translation: CASSLAGQGFDEQYF.

The chain links TRBV15 to TRBJ1-2, with unresolved D. Between the trimmed V and J ends, which lost 1 base and 4 bases, there was a span of 7 bases. The CDR3 is 13 residues long. From germline, CDR1 is LNHNV and CDR2 YYDKDF (reference sequence). The CDR3 region has the DNA TGTGCCACCAGCAGAGGCGGGTTCTATGGCTACACCTTC. Its protein is CATSRGGFYGYTF.

The chain combines TRBV27 with TRBJ1-2; 11 bases agree with TRBD1. The CDR3 runs to 15 residues. Trimming cost V 1 base and J 4 bases; bases outside gene matches: 2. The germline CDR1 and CDR2 sequences are MNHEY and SMNVEV (reference sequence). CDR3 region: CASSLWGTGGYGYTF. As DNA, the CDR3 is TGTGCCAGCAGTTTATGGGGGACAGGGGGCTATGGCTACACCTTC.

The chain has TRBV7-9 and TRBJ2-7; 7 nucleotides agree with TRBD2. With V trimmed by 5 bases and J by 9 bases, 13 bases remained unmatched. CDR1 is SEHNR, CDR2 FQNEAQ, per germline (reference sequence). The CDR3 sequence is 14 residues long. CDR3 loop: CASSPGTTSFLQYF. The CDR3 nucleotides are TGTGCCAGCAGCCCCGGGACTACCTCTTTTTTGCAGTACTTC.

The chain is built from TRBV28 and TRBJ1-1, with TRBD1 identical over 7 bases. CDR3 length: 15 amino acids. Germline-derived CDR1 and CDR2 are MDHEN and SYDVKM. V dropped 6 bases and J dropped 0; count of bases not matched to a gene: 7. Here the CDR3 DNA reads TGTGCCAGCAGACCAGGGACAGCAATGAACACTGAAGCTTTCTTT. Its translation: CASRPGTAMNTEAFF. The full variable domain, completed using reference TRBV28 and TRBJ1-1, is DVKVTQSSRYLVKRTGEKVFLECVQDMDHENMFWYRQDPGLGLRLIYFSYDVKMKEKGDIPEGYSVSREKKERFSLILESASTNQTSMYLCASRPGTAMNTEAFFGQGTRLTVV.

The chain carries TRBV13 and TRBJ2-7, with 10 nucleotides matching TRBD1. Looked up from germline, CDR1 is PRHDT and CDR2 is FYEKMQ (reference sequence). This CDR3 region has 14 residues. J gave up 3 bases and V 4 bases, and 3 bases lay outside the gene matches. The CDR3 region has the DNA TGTGCCAGCAGCTCCCGGGACAGGGGCTACGAGCAGTACTTC. This translates into CASSSRDRGYEQYF.

This rearrangement joins TRBV5-4 to TRBJ2-7; D is unresolved. CDR1 and CDR2 from the germline V gene are SGHNT and YYREEE (reference sequence). V was shortened by 2 bases and J by 1 base, with 7 bases between the two germline ends. CDR3 length equals 13 residues. The DNA for the CDR3 is TGTGCCAGCAGCTTCGCACAATCCTACGAGCAGTACTTC. This sequence encodes CASSFAQSYEQYF.